This passage covers 8 T cell receptor beta chains from one sample sequenced in a study of T cell responses to AZD1222 COVID-19 vaccine. Some clones are missing from TCRdb's copy, which holds only in-frame ones; the method was immunoSEQ multiplex PCR. The table records 100,000 or so clones, 70% to 90% of them present only once. Here the sequenced sample was peripheral blood, taken 28 days after the second AZD1222 dose. The receptors were gathered from an adult who received the AZD1222 COVID-19 vaccine.

V gene TRBV6-5 combines with J gene TRBJ1-2; D is perhaps TRBD1 (5 bases). From germline, CDR1 is MNHEY and CDR2 SVGAGI. CDR3 length: 12 amino acids. V lost 4 bases to trimming and J lost 8 bases, with 11 bases between them. The CDR3 coding sequence is TGTGCCAGCAGTTCCGGGGGTGGGGGCTACACCTTC. Protein: CASSSGGGGYTF.

This clone appeared a few times. The same CDR3 also results from other DNA sequences found in this sample. The V call is TRBV2, the J call TRBJ2-4; 8 bases are a match to TRBD2. V lost 4 bases to trimming and J lost 0 bases; unmatched junction nucleotides: 5. Looked up from germline, CDR1 is SNHLY and CDR2 is FYNNEI. The CDR3 length is 16 residues. Here the CDR3 reads CASSAPGGVAKNIQYF. CDR3 DNA: TGTGCCAGCAGTGCACCCGGGGGGGTAGCCAAAAACATTCAGTACTTC. The full variable domain, its missing parts supplied by reference TRBV2 and TRBJ2-4, is EPEVTQTPSHQVTQMGQEVILRCVPISNHLYFYWYRQILGQKVEFLVSFYNNEISEKSEIFDDQFSVERPDGSNFTLKIRSTKLEDSAMYFCASSAPGGVAKNIQYFGAGTRLSVL.

J is TRBJ2-1 and V is TRBV18; D may match TRBD1 or TRBD2 (5 bases each). Trimming stripped 3 bases from V and 4 bases from J, with 10 bases between. The germline V gene has CDR1 KGHSH and CDR2 LQKENI. CDR3 size: 14 residues. CDR3 bases: TGTGCCAGCTCACCCGGGACCGGATACAATGAGCAGTTCTTC. It is translated as CASSPGTGYNEQFF.

This chain uses TRBV5-1 with TRBJ1-1; D possibly corresponds to TRBD1 (6 bases). The CDR3 runs to 15 residues. Deletions cut 2 bases from V and 6 bases from J, with 17 bases between. Germline V lookup: CDR1 SGHRS, CDR2 YFSETQ. The CDR3 DNA is TGCGCCAGCAGCTTTTCACAGGGTTGGTCAGCTGAAGCTTTCTTT. Translating gives CASSFSQGWSAEAFF.

The chain is built from TRBV9 and TRBJ1-3, with no clear D. V gave up 0 bases and J gave up 2 bases, with 9 bases separating them. The germline V gene has CDR1 SGDLS and CDR2 YYNGEE. CDR3 size: 15 residues. DNA for the CDR3: TGTGCCAGCAGCGTAGCCGCGAGTGCTGGAAACACCATATATTTT. Amino acid sequence: CASSVAASAGNTIYF. The full variable domain, completed using reference TRBV9 and TRBJ1-3, is DSGVTQTPKHLITATGQRVTLRCSPRSGDLSVYWYQQSLDQGLQFLIQYYNGEERAKGNILERFSAQQFPDLHSELNLSSLELGDSALYFCASSVAASAGNTIYFGEGSWLTVV.

The V and J genes are TRBV28 and TRBJ2-3, with 8 bases fitting TRBD2. Per the germline V gene, CDR1 is MDHEN and CDR2 is SYDVKM. This CDR3 contains 13 residues. The V gene end was trimmed by 9 bases and the J gene end by 2 bases; junction bases not matched to a gene: 4. CDR3 amino acids: CASTGGNTDTQYF. As DNA, the CDR3 is TGTGCCAGTACGGGGGGGAACACAGATACGCAGTATTTT.

This rearrangement joins TRBV7-9 to TRBJ1-5; D not resolved. Trimming took off 1 base at V and 6 bases at J, with 10 bases between the two ends. Germline assignment: CDR1 SEHNR and CDR2 FQNEAQ (reference sequence). The CDR3 loop spans 14 amino acids. The CDR3, as DNA: TGTGCCAGCAGCTTAGACAGTACACGTCAGCCCCAGCATTTT. Translation: CASSLDSTRQPQHF.

The chain carries TRBV7-2 and TRBJ1-1, with no clear D. This CDR3 has 13 amino acids. Trimming stripped 1 base from V and 6 bases from J, with 9 bases between. Germline V gene sequence: CDR1 SGHTA, CDR2 FQGNSA. The CDR3 DNA reads TGTGCCAGCAGCTTAGAACCGATGGCTGAAGCTTTCTTT. This encodes CASSLEPMAEAFF.